The clone carrying this TCR beta chain appeared a few times. The data belong to a study of PD-L1 blockade in urothelial cancer. Study details: T cell content in blood samples showed a median of 141,255.

Stated time point: pretreatment peripheral blood. Between the trimmed V and J ends, which lost 4 bases and 3 bases, there was a span of 14 bases. Germline-derived CDR1 and CDR2 are SGHAT and FQNNGV. The CDR3 loop spans 15 amino acids. PCRs each included synthetic TCR analog templates spiked in. Sequencing was performed with immunoSEQ multiplex PCR; in TCRdb, only in-frame clones are kept and a portion is missing. The data contain 55,000 to 80,000 clones, 70% to 90% of them singletons. The sequence derives from a man aged 60 to 75 with urothelial cancer. This specimen was PBMCs, taken around atezolizumab (anti-PD-L1) treatment. This chain uses TRBV11-2 with TRBJ2-3; the D gene is possibly TRBD2 (5 bases). CDR3 loop: CASSSWTRQTDTQYF. The CDR3 DNA sequence: TGTGCCAGCAGCTCGTGGACTCGCCAAACAGATACGCAGTATTTT.